These T cell receptor beta chains were read from a single sample in a study of cytomegalovirus exposure and HLA in healthy donors. Using immunoSEQ multiplex PCR, the repertoire was profiled, and TCRdb retains in-frame clones only, with some absent. The sample contains 97,000 or so clones, roughly 90% of which appear only once. Sequencing used PBMCs. These receptors all stem from a man between 18 and 35 years old in good health and CMV-seropositive. The CDR3 runs from the conserved cysteine through the conserved F or W. D genes are given only for firm matches. Clone size is given for some rows only: seen once, a few or many times, or a class if the clone is expanded.

size	V	J	D	CDR3	DNA
.	TRBV27	TRBJ2-7	.	CASSFGTGAYEQYF	TGTGCCAGCAGTTTTGGGACGGGAGCCTACGAGCAGTACTTC
.	TRBV7-9	TRBJ1-5	TRBD1	CASSPQGLQPQHF	TGTGCCAGCAGCCCACAGGGGCTCCAGCCCCAGCATTTT
.	TRBV29-1	TRBJ2-2	.	CSVGTPNTGELFF	TGCAGCGTTGGTACACCGAACACCGGGGAGCTGTTTTTT
.	TRBV13	TRBJ2-1	.	CASSLGGTSALVFF	TGTGCCAGCAGCTTAGGGGGGACATCGGCTCTTGTGTTCTTC
.	TRBV7-7	TRBJ1-1	.	CASSLLTGNMNTEAFF	TGTGCCAGCAGCTTACTTACAGGCAACATGAACACTGAAGCTTTCTTT
.	TRBV5-1	TRBJ1-1	.	CASNSGDLNTEAFF	TGCGCCAGCAATTCCGGAGATTTAAACACTGAAGCTTTCTTT
.	TRBV6-5	TRBJ2-7	.	CASSRETNSYEQYF	TGTGCCAGCAGCCGGGAGACTAACTCCTACGAGCAGTACTTC
.	TRBV6-1	TRBJ2-7	.	CAISTGSSPYEQYF	TGTGCCATCTCGACAGGCAGTAGTCCCTACGAGCAGTACTTC
.	TRBV28	TRBJ2-3	TRBD1	CASSGGTGTDTQYF	TGTGCCAGCAGTGGTGGGACAGGCACAGATACGCAGTATTTT
.	TRBV19	TRBJ2-7	.	CASKQDYEQYF	TGTGCCAGCAAACAGGATTACGAGCAGTACTTC
once	TRBV4-2	TRBJ2-3	TRBD1	CASSQEFKGAGDTQYF	TGTGCCAGCAGCCAAGAATTTAAGGGGGCGGGAGATACGCAGTATTTT
.	TRBV4-3	TRBJ2-2	TRBD2	CASSQETGLADFANTGELFF	TGCGCCAGCAGCCAAGAGACCGGACTAGCGGACTTCGCGAACACCGGGGAGCTGTTTTTT
.	TRBV19	TRBJ1-5	TRBD1	CASNFPGQGNQPQHF	TGTGCCAGTAATTTCCCGGGACAGGGAAATCAGCCCCAGCATTTT
once	TRBV4-3	TRBJ2-5	TRBD2	CASSQDLAGGRETQYF	TGCGCCAGCAGCCAGGACTTAGCGGGAGGGCGAGAGACCCAGTACTTC
.	TRBV7-2	TRBJ2-2	.	CASSLLLASPGELFF	TGTGCCAGCAGCTTGTTGCTAGCTTCTCCCGGGGAGCTGTTTTTT
.	TRBV6-5	TRBJ2-5	.	CASSYSGGTQYF	TGTGCCAGCAGTTACTCAGGGGGGACCCAGTACTTC
.	TRBV11-2	TRBJ2-7	TRBD1	CASSPGTGAYEQYF	TGTGCCAGCAGCCCAGGGACAGGGGCCTACGAGCAGTACTTC
.	TRBV7-2	TRBJ1-1	.	CASSLSVSLLALEAFF	TGTGCCAGCAGCTTGAGCGTAAGCCTTTTAGCCCTTGAAGCTTTCTTT
.	TRBV2	TRBJ2-2	.	CASGGVGATGELFF	TGTGCCAGCGGGGGAGTGGGGGCTACCGGGGAGCTGTTTTTT
.	TRBV6-6	TRBJ2-2	TRBD1	CASSSWDRLAGELFF	TGTGCCAGCAGTTCCTGGGACAGGCTGGCCGGGGAGCTGTTTTTT
.	TRBV9	TRBJ1-4	.	CASSASGGSNEKLFF	TGTGCCAGCAGCGCAAGTGGAGGGTCTAATGAAAAACTGTTTTTT
.	TRBV15	TRBJ1-6	TRBD1	CATSRGTGVGSPLHF	TGTGCCACCAGCAGAGGGACAGGGGTCGGGTCACCCCTCCACTTT
.	TRBV6-1	TRBJ2-1	TRBD2	CASRSGGYHNEQFF	TGTGCCAGCCGTAGCGGGGGTTATCACAATGAGCAGTTCTTC
.	TRBV9	TRBJ2-5	.	CASSVSYQETQYF	TGTGCCAGCAGCGTATCTTACCAAGAGACCCAGTACTTC
once	TRBV5-4	TRBJ2-2	TRBD2	CASSDGLAGANTGELFF	TGTGCCAGCAGCGATGGACTAGCGGGAGCGAACACCGGGGAGCTGTTTTTT
.	TRBV4-2	TRBJ2-7	.	CASSPSFGGTYEQYF	TGTGCCAGCAGTCCAAGCTTCGGGGGTACCTACGAGCAGTACTTC
.	TRBV4-2	TRBJ2-1	.	CASSQEIRVNDEQFF	TGTGCCAGCAGCCAAGAGATTCGGGTTAACGATGAGCAGTTCTTC
.	TRBV11-3	TRBJ2-2	.	CASSLQGNTGELFF	TGTGCCAGCAGCTTGCAGGGGAATACCGGGGAGCTGTTTTTT
.	TRBV25-1	TRBJ2-3	.	CASTSGTDTQYF	TGTGCCAGCACCTCGGGCACAGATACGCAGTATTTT
.	TRBV19	TRBJ2-7	.	CASSPMAGLMGEQYF	TGTGCCAGTAGTCCTATGGCAGGGCTGATGGGGGAGCAGTACTTC
.	TRBV29-1	TRBJ2-1	TRBD2	CSVLSYQPGLATQGQFF	TGCAGCGTTTTGTCCTACCAACCGGGACTAGCGACCCAAGGGCAGTTCTTC
.	TRBV7-2	TRBJ2-7	TRBD1	CASRSGTGYEQYF	TGTGCCAGCAGATCCGGGACAGGCTACGAGCAGTACTTC
.	TRBV7-3	TRBJ2-3	TRBD2	CASSLSGGAYTDTQYF	TGTGCCAGCAGCCTTAGCGGGGGGGCTTACACAGATACGCAGTATTTT
.	TRBV27	TRBJ1-2	.	CASSTGTLGGYTF	TGTGCCAGCAGTACCGGGACACTGGGGGGCTACACCTTC
few	TRBV5-1	TRBJ2-7	.	CASSRGDTSYEQYF	TGCGCCAGCAGCAGAGGGGACACCTCCTACGAGCAGTACTTC
.	TRBV5-1	TRBJ2-7	.	CASSLVKSSRSYEQYF	TGCGCCAGCAGCTTGGTTAAGAGTTCCCGCTCCTACGAGCAGTACTTC
once	TRBV5-6	TRBJ1-1	.	CASSSFRSGEAFF	TGTGCCAGCAGCTCCTTCCGATCCGGTGAAGCTTTCTTT
.	TRBV28	TRBJ1-5	TRBD1	CASSSGQGLNQPQHF	TGTGCCAGCAGTTCGGGACAGGGACTCAATCAGCCCCAGCATTTT
.	TRBV6-1	TRBJ2-7	TRBD1	CASSVTEGQGAYEQYF	TGTGCCAGCAGTGTTACGGAGGGACAGGGGGCCTACGAGCAGTACTTC
.	TRBV15	TRBJ1-5	.	CATSQGRNREGQPQHF	TGTGCCACCAGCCAAGGGCGGAACAGGGAGGGTCAGCCCCAGCATTTT